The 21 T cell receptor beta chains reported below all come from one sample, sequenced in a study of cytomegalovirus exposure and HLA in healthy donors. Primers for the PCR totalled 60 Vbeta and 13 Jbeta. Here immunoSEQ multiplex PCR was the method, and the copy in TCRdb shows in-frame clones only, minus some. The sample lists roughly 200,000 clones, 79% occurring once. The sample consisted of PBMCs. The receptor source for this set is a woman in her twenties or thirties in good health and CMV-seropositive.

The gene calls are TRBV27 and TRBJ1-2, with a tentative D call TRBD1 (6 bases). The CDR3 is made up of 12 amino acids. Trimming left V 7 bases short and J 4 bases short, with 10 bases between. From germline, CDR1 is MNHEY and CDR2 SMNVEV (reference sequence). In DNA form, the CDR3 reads TGTGCCAGCACTGGCAGGGGCTATGGCTACACCTTC. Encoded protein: CASTGRGYGYTF.

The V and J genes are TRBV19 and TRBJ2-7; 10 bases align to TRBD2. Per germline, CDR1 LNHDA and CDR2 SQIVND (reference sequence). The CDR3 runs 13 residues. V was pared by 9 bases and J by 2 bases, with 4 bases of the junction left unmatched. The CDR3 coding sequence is TGTGCCAGCCGAGCGGGAGGGCCCTACGAGCAGTACTTC. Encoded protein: CASRAGGPYEQYF.

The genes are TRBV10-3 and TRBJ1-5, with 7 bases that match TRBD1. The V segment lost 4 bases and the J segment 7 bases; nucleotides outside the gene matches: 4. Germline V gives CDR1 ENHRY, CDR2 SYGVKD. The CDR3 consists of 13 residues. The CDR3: CAISGQGEQPQHF. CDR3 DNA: TGTGCCATCAGTGGCCAGGGGGAACAGCCCCAGCATTTT.

The CDR3 region has the DNA TGTGCCAGCAGTCTCGGACTAGCTAGCACAGATACGCAGTATTTT. Amino acid sequence: CASSLGLASTDTQYF. The chain links TRBV27 to TRBJ2-3, with TRBD2 matching over 8 bases. This CDR3 region has 15 residues. Trimming at V came to 5 bases and at J to 0 bases, leaving 4 bases not matched to a gene. Per the germline V gene, CDR1 is MNHEY and CDR2 is SMNVEV (reference sequence).

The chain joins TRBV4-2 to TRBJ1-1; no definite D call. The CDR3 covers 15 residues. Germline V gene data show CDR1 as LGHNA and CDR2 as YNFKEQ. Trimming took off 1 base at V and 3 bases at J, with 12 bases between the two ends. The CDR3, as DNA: TGTGCCAGCAGCCAAGGTAGGAACGCGGACACTGAAGCTTTCTTT. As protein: CASSQGRNADTEAFF.

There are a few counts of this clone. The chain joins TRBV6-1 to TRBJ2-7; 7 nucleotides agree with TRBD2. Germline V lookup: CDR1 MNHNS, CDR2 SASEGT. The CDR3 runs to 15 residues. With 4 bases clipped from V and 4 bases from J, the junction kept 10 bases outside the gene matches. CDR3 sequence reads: CASSVGRGPWYEQYF. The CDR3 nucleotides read TGTGCCAGCAGTGTAGGGAGGGGCCCTTGGTACGAGCAGTACTTC.

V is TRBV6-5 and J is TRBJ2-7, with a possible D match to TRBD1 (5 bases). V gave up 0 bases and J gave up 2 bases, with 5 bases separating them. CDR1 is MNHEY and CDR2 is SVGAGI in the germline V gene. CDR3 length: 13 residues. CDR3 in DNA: TGTGCCAGCAGTTACTCCAGGGCCTACGAGCAGTACTTC. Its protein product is CASSYSRAYEQYF.

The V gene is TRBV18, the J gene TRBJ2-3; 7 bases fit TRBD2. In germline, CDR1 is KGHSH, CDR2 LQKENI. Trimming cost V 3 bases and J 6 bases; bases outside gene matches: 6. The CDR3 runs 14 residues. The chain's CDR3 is CASSPVRREDTQYF. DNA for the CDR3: TGTGCCAGCTCACCTGTGAGGCGGGAGGATACGCAGTATTTT.

The CDR3 bases are TGTGCCAGCAGTTCCTGGGAGGGACAGGGGCATCAGCCCCAGCATTTT. Its protein product is CASSSWEGQGHQPQHF. The chain recombines TRBV28 with TRBJ1-5; 10 bases align to TRBD1. This CDR3 spans 16 amino acids. Germline V gene data show CDR1 as MDHEN and CDR2 as SYDVKM. J was trimmed by 5 bases and V by 4 bases; bases with no gene match: 8. Combining the CDR3 with reference TRBV28 and TRBJ1-5 gives the whole variable domain DVKVTQSSRYLVKRTGEKVFLECVQDMDHENMFWYRQDPGLGLRLIYFSYDVKMKEKGDIPEGYSVSREKKERFSLILESASTNQTSMYLCASSSWEGQGHQPQHFGDGTRLSIL.

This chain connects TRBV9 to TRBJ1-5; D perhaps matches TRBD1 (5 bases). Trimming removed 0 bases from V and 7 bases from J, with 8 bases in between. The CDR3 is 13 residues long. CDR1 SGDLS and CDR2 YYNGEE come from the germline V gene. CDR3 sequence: CASSVGGGQPQHF. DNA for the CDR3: TGTGCCAGCAGCGTAGGGGGCGGCCAGCCCCAGCATTTT.

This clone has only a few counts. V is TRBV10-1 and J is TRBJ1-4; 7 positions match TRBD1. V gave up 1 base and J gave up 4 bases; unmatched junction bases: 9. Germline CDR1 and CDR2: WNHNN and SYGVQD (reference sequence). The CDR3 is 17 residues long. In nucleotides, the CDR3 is TGCGCCAGCAGTGAGTGTCCAGGACAGGACTTTAATGAAAAACTGTTTTTT. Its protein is CASSECPGQDFNEKLFF.

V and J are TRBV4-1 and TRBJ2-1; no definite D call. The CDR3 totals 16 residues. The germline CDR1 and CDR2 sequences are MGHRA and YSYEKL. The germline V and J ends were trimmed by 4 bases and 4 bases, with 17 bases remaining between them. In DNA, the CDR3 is TGCGCCAGCAGCCGGCTCCCGCCCCCCCAATACAATGAGCAGTTCTTC. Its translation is CASSRLPPPQYNEQFF.

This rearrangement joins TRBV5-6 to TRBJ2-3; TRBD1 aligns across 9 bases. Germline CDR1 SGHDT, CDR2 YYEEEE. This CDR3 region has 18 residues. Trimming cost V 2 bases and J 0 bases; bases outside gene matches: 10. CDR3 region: CASSFGTGIILSTDTQYF. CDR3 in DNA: TGTGCCAGCAGCTTTGGGACAGGGATAATCCTGAGCACAGATACGCAGTATTTT.

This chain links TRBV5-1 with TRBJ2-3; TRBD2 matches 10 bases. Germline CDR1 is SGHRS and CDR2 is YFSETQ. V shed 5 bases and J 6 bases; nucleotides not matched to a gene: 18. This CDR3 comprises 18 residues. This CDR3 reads CASRLGFRTSGILDTQYF. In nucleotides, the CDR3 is TGCGCCAGCAGGCTTGGATTTCGGACTAGCGGAATTCTGGATACGCAGTATTTT.

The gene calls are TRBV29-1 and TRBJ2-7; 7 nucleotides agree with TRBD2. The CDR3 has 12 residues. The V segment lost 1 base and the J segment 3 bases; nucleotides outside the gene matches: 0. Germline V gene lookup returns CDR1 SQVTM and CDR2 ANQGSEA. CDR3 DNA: TGCAGCGTTGAAGGGGGGGGCTACGAGCAGTACTTC. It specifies CSVEGGGYEQYF.

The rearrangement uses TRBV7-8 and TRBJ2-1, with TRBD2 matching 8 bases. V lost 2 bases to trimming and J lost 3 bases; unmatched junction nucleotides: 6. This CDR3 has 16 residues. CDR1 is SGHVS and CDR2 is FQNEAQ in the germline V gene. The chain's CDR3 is CASSLSSGEFYNEQFF. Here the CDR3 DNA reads TGTGCCAGCAGCTTAAGTAGCGGGGAGTTCTACAATGAGCAGTTCTTC.

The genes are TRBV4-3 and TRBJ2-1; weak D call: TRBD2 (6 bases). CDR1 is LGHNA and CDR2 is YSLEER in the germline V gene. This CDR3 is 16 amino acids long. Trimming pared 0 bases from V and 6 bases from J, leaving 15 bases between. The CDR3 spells CASSQDRFGGSNEQFF. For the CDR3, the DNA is TGCGCCAGCAGCCAAGATCGGTTTGGAGGGTCCAATGAGCAGTTCTTC.

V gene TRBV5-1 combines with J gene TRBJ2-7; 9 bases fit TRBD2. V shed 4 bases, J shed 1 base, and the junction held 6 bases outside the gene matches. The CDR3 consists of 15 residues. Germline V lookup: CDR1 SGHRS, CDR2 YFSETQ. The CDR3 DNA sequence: TGCGCCAGCAGCCTCCCGAGCGGGGGGTCCTACGAGCAGTACTTC. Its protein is CASSLPSGGSYEQYF.

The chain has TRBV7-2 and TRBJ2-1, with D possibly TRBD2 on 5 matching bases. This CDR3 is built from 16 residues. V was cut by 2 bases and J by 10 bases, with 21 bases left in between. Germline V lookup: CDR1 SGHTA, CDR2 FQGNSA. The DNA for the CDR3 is TGTGCCAGCAGCTTATACGGGAAGGGCGGGTCTCGGGAGCAGTTCTTC. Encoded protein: CASSLYGKGGSREQFF. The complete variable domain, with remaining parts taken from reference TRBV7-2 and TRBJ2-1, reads GAGVSQSPSNKVTEKGKDVELRCDPISGHTALYWYRQSLGQGLEFLIYFQGNSAPDKSGLPSDRFSAERTGGSVSTLTIQRTQQEDSAVYLCASSLYGKGGSREQFFGPGTRLTVL.

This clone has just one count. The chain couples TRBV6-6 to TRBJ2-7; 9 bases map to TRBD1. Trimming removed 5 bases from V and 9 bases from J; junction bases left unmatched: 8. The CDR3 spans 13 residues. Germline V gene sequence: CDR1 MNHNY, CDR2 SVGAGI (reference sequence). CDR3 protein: CASSGGTGRVQYF. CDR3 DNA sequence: TGTGCCAGCAGTGGAGGGACAGGGCGGGTGCAGTACTTC.

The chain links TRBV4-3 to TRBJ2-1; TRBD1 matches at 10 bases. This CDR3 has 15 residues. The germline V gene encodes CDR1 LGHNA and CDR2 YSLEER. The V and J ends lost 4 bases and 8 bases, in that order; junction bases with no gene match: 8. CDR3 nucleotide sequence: TGCGCCAGCAGCCGACTGACGACAGGGGGCGATGAGCAGTTCTTC. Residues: CASSRLTTGGDEQFF.